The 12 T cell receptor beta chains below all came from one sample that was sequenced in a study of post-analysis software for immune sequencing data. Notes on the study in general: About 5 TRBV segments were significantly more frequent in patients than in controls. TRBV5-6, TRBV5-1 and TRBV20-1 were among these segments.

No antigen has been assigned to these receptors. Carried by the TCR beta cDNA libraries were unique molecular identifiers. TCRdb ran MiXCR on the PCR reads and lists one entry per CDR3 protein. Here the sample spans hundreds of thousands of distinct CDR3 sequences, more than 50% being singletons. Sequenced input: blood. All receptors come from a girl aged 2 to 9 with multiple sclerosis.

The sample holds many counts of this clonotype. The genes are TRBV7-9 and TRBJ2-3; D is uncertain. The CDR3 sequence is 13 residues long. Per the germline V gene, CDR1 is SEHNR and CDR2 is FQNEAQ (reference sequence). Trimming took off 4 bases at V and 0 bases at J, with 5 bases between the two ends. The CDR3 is CASSSDSTDTQYF. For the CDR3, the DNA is TGTGCCAGCAGCTCAGACAGCACAGATACGCAGTATTTT. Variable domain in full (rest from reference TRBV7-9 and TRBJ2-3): DTGVSQNPRHKITKRGQNVTFRCDPISEHNRLYWYRQTLGQGPEFLTYFQNEAQLEKSRLLSDRFSAERPKGSFSTLEIQRTEQGDSAMYLCASSSDSTDTQYFGPGTRLTVL.

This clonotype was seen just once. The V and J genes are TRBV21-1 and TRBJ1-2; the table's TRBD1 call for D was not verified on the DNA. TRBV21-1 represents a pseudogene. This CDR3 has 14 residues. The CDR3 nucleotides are TGTGCCAGCAGACAGGGGGCTATAAACTATGGCTACACCTTC. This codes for CASRQGAINYGYTF.

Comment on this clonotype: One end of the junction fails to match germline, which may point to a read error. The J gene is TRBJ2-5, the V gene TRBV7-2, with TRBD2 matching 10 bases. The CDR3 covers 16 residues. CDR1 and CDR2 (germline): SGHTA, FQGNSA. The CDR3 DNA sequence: TGTGCCAACAGCTGGTCGGGGGGACTAGCGAGAGAGACCCAGTACTTC. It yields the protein CANSWSGGLARETQYF.

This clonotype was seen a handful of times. In DNA, the CDR3 is TGCGCCAGCAGGCCCGGGACAGGGAGAGGGAATTCACCCCTCCACTTT. Protein sequence: CASRPGTGRGNSPLHF. The V call is TRBV5-1, the J call TRBJ1-6; 9 nucleotides agree with TRBD1. Trimming cost V 5 bases and J 7 bases; bases outside gene matches: 10. The CDR3 loop spans 16 amino acids. The V gene's germline CDR1 is SGHRS and CDR2 YFSETQ.

CDR3 nucleotide sequence: TGTGCCAGCAGCCGATGGACAGGGGGGCGAGGGGACGAGCAGTACTTC. This codes for CASSRWTGGRGDEQYF. This chain uses TRBV12-3 or TRBV12-4 with TRBJ2-7; 10 bases match TRBD1. The J segment lost 5 bases and the V segment lost 6 bases, leaving 13 bases of the junction unmatched. The CDR3 totals 16 residues.

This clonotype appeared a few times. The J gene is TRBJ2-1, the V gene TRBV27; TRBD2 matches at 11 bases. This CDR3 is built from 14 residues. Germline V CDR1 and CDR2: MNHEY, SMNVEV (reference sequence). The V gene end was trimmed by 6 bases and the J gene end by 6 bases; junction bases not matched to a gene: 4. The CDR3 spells CASRPGLAGNEQFF. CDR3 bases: TGTGCCAGCAGACCTGGACTAGCGGGCAATGAGCAGTTCTTC.

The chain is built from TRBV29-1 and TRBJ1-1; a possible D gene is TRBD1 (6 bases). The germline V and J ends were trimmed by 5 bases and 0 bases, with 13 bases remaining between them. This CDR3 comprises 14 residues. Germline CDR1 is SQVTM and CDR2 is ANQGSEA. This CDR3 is CSVPGATMNTEAFF. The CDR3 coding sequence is TGCAGCGTTCCAGGGGCAACCATGAACACTGAAGCTTTCTTT.

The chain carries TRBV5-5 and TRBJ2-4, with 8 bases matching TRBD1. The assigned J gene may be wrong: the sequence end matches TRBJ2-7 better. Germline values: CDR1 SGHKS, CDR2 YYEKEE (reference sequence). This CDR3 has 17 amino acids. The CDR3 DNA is TGTGCCAGCAGCTTGGCTTCAGGACAGGGACCACCCTACGAGCAGTACTTC. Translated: CASSLASGQGPPYEQYF.

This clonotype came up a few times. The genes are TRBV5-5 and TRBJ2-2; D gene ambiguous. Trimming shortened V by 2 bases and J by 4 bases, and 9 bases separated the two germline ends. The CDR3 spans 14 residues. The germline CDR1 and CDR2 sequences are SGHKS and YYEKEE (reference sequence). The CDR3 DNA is TGTGCCAGCAGCTTACAGATTGTCACCGGGGAGCTGTTTTTT. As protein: CASSLQIVTGELFF. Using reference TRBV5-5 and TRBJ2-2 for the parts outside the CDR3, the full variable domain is DAGVTQSPTHLIKTRGQQVTLRCSPISGHKSVSWYQQVLGQGPQFIFQYYEKEERGRGNFPDRFSARQFPNYSSELNVNALLLGDSALYLCASSLQIVTGELFFGEGSRLTVL.

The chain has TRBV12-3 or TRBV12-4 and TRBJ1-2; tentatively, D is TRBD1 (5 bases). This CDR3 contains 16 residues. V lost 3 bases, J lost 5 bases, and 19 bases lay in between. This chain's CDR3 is CASSLGWGRRYYGYTF. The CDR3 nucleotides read TGTGCCAGCAGTTTGGGTTGGGGACGGCGGTATTATGGCTACACCTTC.

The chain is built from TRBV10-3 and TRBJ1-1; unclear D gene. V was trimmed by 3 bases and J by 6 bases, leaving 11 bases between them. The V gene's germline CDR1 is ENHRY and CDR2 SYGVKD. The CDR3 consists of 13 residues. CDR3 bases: TGTGCCATCAGTGATTCGGACGGGCCTGAAGCTTTCTTT. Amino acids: CAISDSDGPEAFF.

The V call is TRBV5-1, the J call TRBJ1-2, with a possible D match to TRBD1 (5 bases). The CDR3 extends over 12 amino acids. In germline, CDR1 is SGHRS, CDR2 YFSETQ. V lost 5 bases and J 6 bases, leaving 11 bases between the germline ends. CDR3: CASRKGVDGYTF. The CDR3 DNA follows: TGCGCCAGCAGAAAAGGGGTGGATGGCTACACCTTC.